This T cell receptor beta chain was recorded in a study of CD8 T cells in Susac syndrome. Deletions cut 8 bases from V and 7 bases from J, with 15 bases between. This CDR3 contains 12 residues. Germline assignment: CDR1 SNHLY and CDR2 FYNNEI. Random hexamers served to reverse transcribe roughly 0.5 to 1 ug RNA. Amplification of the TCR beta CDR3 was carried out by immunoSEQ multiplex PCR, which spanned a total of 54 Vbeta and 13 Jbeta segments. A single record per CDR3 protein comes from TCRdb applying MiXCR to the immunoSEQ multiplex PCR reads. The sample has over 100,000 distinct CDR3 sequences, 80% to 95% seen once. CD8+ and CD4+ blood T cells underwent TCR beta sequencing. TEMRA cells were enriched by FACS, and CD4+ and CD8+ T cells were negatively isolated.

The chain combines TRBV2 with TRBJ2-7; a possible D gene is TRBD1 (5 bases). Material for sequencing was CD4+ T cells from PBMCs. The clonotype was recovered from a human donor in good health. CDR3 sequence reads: CASVRQSWEQYF. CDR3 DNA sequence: TGTGCCAGCGTTAGACAGTCATGGGAGCAGTACTTC.